The rows below give T cell receptor beta chains drawn from one sample of a study of cytomegalovirus exposure and HLA in healthy donors. TCRdb keeps only in-frame clones here, not all; method: immunoSEQ multiplex PCR. This table has 89,000 or so clones, around four fifths appearing once. Material for sequencing was PBMCs. These receptors all come from a boy aged 5 to 17 in good health and CMV-seronegative. The CDR3 runs from the conserved cysteine through the conserved F or W. The D gene is left open where the match is weak. Rows give clone size only sometimes, using once, few, many, or a class for an expanded clone.

CDR3	DNA	J	D	size	V
CSVTRDSYGYTF	TGCAGCGTTACCCGGGACAGCTATGGCTACACCTTC	TRBJ1-2	TRBD1	few	TRBV29-1
CASSFGTVVNEQFF	TGTGCCAGTAGTTTTGGGACAGTAGTGAATGAGCAGTTCTTC	TRBJ2-1	TRBD1	NA	TRBV19
CASSQDRAGVNYGYTF	TGCGCCAGCAGCCAAGATAGGGCAGGGGTAAATTATGGCTACACCTTC	TRBJ1-2	NA	NA	TRBV4-3
CASSQDDYPYNEQFF	TGCGCCAGCAGCCAAGATGACTACCCGTACAATGAGCAGTTCTTC	TRBJ2-1	NA	NA	TRBV4-1
CASSYHRGSYEQYF	TGTGCCAGCAGTTACCACAGGGGATCCTACGAGCAGTACTTC	TRBJ2-7	TRBD1	NA	TRBV28
CASSRDREYYNEQFF	TGTGCCAGCAGTCGAGACAGGGAATATTACAATGAGCAGTTCTTC	TRBJ2-1	TRBD1	few	TRBV6-5
CASSLDWTADTQYF	TGTGCCAGCAGCTTAGACTGGACAGCAGATACGCAGTATTTT	TRBJ2-3	NA	NA	TRBV7-9
CASRQDRTSYEQYF	TGTGCCAGCAGACAGGACAGGACTTCCTACGAGCAGTACTTC	TRBJ2-7	TRBD1	NA	TRBV28
CASSLRSPPGAFF	TGTGCCAGCAGTTTGAGGTCGCCCCCTGGTGCTTTCTTT	TRBJ1-1	NA	NA	TRBV28
CASSLSGTGVHTIYF	TGCGCCAGCAGCCTCAGTGGGACAGGGGTCCACACCATATATTTT	TRBJ1-3	TRBD1	NA	TRBV5-1
CASSEREGPDTQYF	TGTGCCAGCAGTGAGCGGGAGGGCCCAGATACGCAGTATTTT	TRBJ2-3	TRBD2	NA	TRBV6-4
CAWSGTSGGQPQHF	TGTGCCTGGAGTGGAACTTCTGGCGGTCAGCCCCAGCATTTT	TRBJ1-5	NA	NA	TRBV30
CASSQDGAASYYEQYF	TGCGCCAGCAGCCAAGATGGGGCAGCGTCTTATTACGAGCAGTACTTC	TRBJ2-7	NA	NA	TRBV4-1
CASSIWSSSYEQYF	TGTGCCAGCAGCATTTGGAGCAGCTCCTACGAGCAGTACTTC	TRBJ2-7	NA	few	TRBV27
CASSSPIENPNEKLFF	TGTGCCAGCAGCTCCCCCATCGAGAACCCTAATGAAAAACTGTTTTTT	TRBJ1-4	NA	once	TRBV7-9
CASSLRQEDEKLFF	TGTGCCAGCAGCTTAAGACAGGAAGATGAAAAACTGTTTTTT	TRBJ1-4	NA	NA	TRBV7-9
CASSILGRGAFF	TGTGCCAGCAGTATCCTGGGCAGGGGAGCTTTCTTT	TRBJ1-1	NA	once	TRBV27
CASSFDRAISGNTIYF	TGTGCCAGCAGCTTTGACAGGGCGATCTCTGGAAACACCATATATTTT	TRBJ1-3	TRBD1	few	TRBV7-8
CASSPRVTPYEQYF	TGTGCCAGCAGTCCCCGGGTCACCCCCTACGAGCAGTACTTC	TRBJ2-7	NA	NA	TRBV7-9
CASSQGRGSTDTQYF	TGCGCCAGCAGCCAAGGACGGGGGAGCACAGATACGCAGTATTTT	TRBJ2-3	NA	NA	TRBV4-3
CAWNRDRPYGYTF	TGTGCCTGGAACCGGGACAGGCCCTATGGCTACACCTTC	TRBJ1-2	TRBD1	NA	TRBV30
CASAAQGGYNEQFF	TGTGCCAGCGCTGCCCAGGGGGGATACAATGAGCAGTTCTTC	TRBJ2-1	NA	few	TRBV11-3
CASSYSSGLGNIQYF	TGTGCCAGCAGTTACTCATCGGGACTGGGGAACATTCAGTACTTC	TRBJ2-4	NA	NA	TRBV6-6
CASRRGSQGSTLHF	TGTGCCAGCAGGAGGGGGTCCCAAGGTTCAACCCTCCACTTT	TRBJ1-6	NA	NA	TRBV6-5
CASSLKRGQGKEQYF	TGTGCCAGCAGTTTAAAGAGGGGACAGGGAAAAGAGCAGTACTTC	TRBJ2-7	TRBD1	NA	TRBV28
CASSPRTSGGGYEQYF	TGCGCCAGCAGCCCGAGGACTAGCGGGGGGGGTTACGAGCAGTACTTC	TRBJ2-7	TRBD2	NA	TRBV4-1
CASSATVNLNTEAFF	TGTGCCAGCAGCGCAACAGTGAATTTGAACACTGAAGCTTTCTTT	TRBJ1-1	NA	NA	TRBV7-6
CASSYEEVGGYTF	TGTGCCAGCAGTTACGAGGAAGTAGGTGGCTACACCTTC	TRBJ1-2	NA	NA	TRBV6-5
CASSSRRGGSSYEQYF	TGTGCCAGCAGCTCCCGGCGGGGCGGTAGCTCCTACGAGCAGTACTTC	TRBJ2-7	NA	NA	TRBV7-8
CASSQDSRQGVNEQFF	TGCGCCAGCAGCCAAGATTCGAGACAGGGGGTCAATGAGCAGTTCTTC	TRBJ2-1	TRBD1	NA	TRBV4-3